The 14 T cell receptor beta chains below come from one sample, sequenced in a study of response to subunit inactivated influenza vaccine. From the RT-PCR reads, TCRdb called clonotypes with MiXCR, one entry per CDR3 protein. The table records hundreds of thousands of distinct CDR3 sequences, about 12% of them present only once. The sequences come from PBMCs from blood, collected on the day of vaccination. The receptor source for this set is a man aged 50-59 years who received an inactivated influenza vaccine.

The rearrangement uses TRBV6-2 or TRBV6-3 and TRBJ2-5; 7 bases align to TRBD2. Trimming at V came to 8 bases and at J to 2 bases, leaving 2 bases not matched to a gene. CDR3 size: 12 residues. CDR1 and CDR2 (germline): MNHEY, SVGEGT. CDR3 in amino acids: CASRTSQETQYF. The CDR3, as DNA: TGTGCCAGCCGGACTAGTCAAGAGACCCAGTACTTC.

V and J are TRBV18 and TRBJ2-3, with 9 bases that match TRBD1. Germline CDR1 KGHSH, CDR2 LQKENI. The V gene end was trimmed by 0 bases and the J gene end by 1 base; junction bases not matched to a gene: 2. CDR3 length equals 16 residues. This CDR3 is CASSPPGQGGTDTQYF. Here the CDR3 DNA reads TGTGCCAGCTCACCACCGGGACAGGGAGGCACAGATACGCAGTATTTT.

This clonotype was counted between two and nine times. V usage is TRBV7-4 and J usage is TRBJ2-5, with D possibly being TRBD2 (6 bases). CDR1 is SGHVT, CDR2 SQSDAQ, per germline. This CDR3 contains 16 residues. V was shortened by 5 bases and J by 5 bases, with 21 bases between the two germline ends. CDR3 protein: CASSLRQRAWRETQYF. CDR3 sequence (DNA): TGTGCCAGCAGCCTTAGACAGCGGGCGTGGAGGGAGACCCAGTACTTC.

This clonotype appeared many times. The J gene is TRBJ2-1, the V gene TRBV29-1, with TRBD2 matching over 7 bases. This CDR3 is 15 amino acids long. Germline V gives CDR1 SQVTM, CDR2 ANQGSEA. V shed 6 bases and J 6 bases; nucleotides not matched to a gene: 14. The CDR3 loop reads CSVSIGTTRGNEQFF. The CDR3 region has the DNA TGCAGCGTGTCTATTGGGACTACCCGGGGCAATGAGCAGTTCTTC.

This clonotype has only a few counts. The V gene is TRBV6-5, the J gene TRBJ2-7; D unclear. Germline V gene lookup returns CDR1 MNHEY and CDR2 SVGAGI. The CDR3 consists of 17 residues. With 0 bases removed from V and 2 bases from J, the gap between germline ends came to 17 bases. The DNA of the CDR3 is TGTGCCAGCAGTTACTCTCGACCGGGCCAGCACGCCTACGAGCAGTACTTC. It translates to CASSYSRPGQHAYEQYF.

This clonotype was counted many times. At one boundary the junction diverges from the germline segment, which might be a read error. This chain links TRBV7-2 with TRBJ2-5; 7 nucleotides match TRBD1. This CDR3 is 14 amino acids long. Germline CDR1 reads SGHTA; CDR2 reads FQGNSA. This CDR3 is CASSLDRVKETQYF. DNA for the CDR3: TGTGCCAGCAGTTTAGACAGGGTCAAAGAGACCCAGTACTTC.

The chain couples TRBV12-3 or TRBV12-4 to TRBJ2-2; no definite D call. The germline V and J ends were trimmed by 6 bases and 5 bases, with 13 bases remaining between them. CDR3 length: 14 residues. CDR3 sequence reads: CASRRVLRTGELFF. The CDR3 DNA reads TGTGCCAGCAGACGGGTCCTGCGGACCGGGGAGCTGTTTTTT.

The CDR3: CASSLGAMGRGLTGELFF. Here the CDR3 DNA reads TGTGCCAGCAGCTTAGGGGCTATGGGCAGGGGACTCACCGGGGAGCTGTTTTTT. This chain connects TRBV7-6 to TRBJ2-2; either TRBD1 or TRBD2 may fit D (6 bases each). Trimming cost V 1 base and J 4 bases, with 19 bases left between them. CDR3 length: 18 amino acids. Looked up from germline, CDR1 is SGHVS and CDR2 is FNYEAQ.

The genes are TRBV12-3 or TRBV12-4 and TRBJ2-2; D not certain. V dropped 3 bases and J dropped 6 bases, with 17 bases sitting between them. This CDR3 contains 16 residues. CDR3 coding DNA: TGTGCCAGCAGTTTCTCCTGGATCCAGAAATCCGGGGAGCTGTTTTTT. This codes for CASSFSWIQKSGELFF.

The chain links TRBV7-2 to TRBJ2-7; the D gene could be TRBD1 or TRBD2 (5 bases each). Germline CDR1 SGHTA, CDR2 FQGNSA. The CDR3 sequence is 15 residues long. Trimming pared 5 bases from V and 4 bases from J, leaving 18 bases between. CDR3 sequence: CASSPSGWGYYEQYF. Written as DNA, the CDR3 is TGTGCCAGCAGCCCAAGCGGTTGGGGGTATTACGAGCAGTACTTC.

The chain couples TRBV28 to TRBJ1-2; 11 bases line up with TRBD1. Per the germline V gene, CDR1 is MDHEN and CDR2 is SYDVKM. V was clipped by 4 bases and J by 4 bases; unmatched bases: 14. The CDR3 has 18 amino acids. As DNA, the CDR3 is TGTGCCAGCAGTTCTTTCATCATTCGGACAGGGGGCATCTATGGCTACACCTTC. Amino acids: CASSSFIIRTGGIYGYTF.

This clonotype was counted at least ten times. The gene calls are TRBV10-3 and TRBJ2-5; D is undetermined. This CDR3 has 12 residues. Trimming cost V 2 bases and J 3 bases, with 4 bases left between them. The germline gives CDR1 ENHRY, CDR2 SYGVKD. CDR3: CAISEREETQYF. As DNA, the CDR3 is TGTGCCATCAGTGAGCGTGAAGAGACCCAGTACTTC.

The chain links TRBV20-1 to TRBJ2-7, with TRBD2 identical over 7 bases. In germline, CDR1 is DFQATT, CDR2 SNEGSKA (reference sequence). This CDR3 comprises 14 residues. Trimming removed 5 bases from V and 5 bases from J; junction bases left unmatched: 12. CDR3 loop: CSAGRGGVLDEQYF. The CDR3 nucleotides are TGCAGTGCTGGCCGGGGAGGGGTGCTCGACGAGCAGTACTTC.

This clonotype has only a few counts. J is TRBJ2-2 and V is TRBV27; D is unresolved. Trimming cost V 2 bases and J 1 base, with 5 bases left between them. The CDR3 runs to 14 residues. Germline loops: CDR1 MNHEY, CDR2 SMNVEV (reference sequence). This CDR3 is CASSLLMNTGELFF. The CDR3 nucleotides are TGTGCCAGCAGTTTACTGATGAACACCGGGGAGCTGTTTTTT.